A selection of T cell receptor beta chains follows, all from one sample in a study of human T cells and chemical hapten exposure. Each CDR3 protein gets one entry after TCRdb re-called the RACE reads with MiXCR. This repertoire shows around 300,000 distinct CDR3 sequences, about 7.7% found once; its top ten account for about 1.2%. The specimen was whole blood, collected in connection with sensitization to the hapten diphenylcyclopropenone (DPC). These receptor sequences come from a man between 18 and 35 years old with alopecia areata. Some clones in this sample may be carry-over from other donors' samples. Each CDR3 is given with its conserved first and last residue. D genes are given only for firm matches. Size tells how often a clone was seen (once, few, many) or the class of an expanded clone, and some rows leave it out.

TRBV13	TRBJ2-5	.	few	CASSLSGYQYF	TGTGCCAGCAGCTTATCAGGGTACCAGTACTTC
TRBV28	TRBJ2-1	.	few	CAHQRAGQSYNEQFF	TGTGCCCACCAACGGGCGGGACAATCCTACAATGAGCAGTTCTTC
TRBV6-1	TRBJ2-7	.	few	CASSNTGTIYEQYF	TGTGCCAGCAGCAATACCGGGACAATCTACGAGCAGTACTTC
TRBV3-1	TRBJ2-2	.	few	CASSQLVLVGTGELFF	TGTGCCAGCAGCCAACTAGTGTTAGTGGGCACCGGGGAGCTGTTTTTT
TRBV7-9	TRBJ1-3	.	.	CASSFVDSGFGNTIYF	TGTGCCAGCAGCTTCGTCGACAGTGGTTTTGGAAACACCATATATTTT
TRBV10-3	TRBJ2-1	.	.	CATLSSYNEQFF	TGTGCCACATTAAGCTCCTACAATGAGCAGTTCTTC
TRBV20-1	TRBJ1-4	.	.	CSATGPNEKLFF	TGCAGTGCAACGGGGCCTAATGAAAAACTGTTTTTT
TRBV7-6	TRBJ2-7	.	few	CASSLGTATVGDEQYF	TGTGCCAGCAGCTTGGGGACCGCTACCGTCGGGGACGAGCAGTACTTC
TRBV3-1	TRBJ1-2	.	.	CASSRALSGGYTF	TGTGCCAGCAGCCGGGCCCTTTCCGGGGGCTACACCTTC
TRBV7-9	TRBJ2-7	TRBD1	few	CASSSQTGIRYEQYF	TGTGCCAGCAGCTCCCAGACAGGGATTCGCTACGAGCAGTACTTC
TRBV5-4	TRBJ1-1	.	.	CASSLWERIRGTEAFF	TGTGCCAGCAGCTTATGGGAGCGAATCCGGGGAACTGAAGCTTTCTTT
TRBV6-5	TRBJ2-1	TRBD2	many	CASSYLLAGGYNEQFF	TGTGCCAGCAGTTATCTCCTAGCGGGGGGGTACAATGAGCAGTTCTTC
TRBV4-1	TRBJ2-4	.	few	CASSQVGLSKNIQYF	TGCGCCAGCAGCCAAGTTGGGTTGAGCAAAAACATTCAGTACTTC
TRBV25-1	TRBJ2-2	.	many	CASSSLAVKTGELFF	TGTGCCAGCAGCTCCCTGGCGGTGAAGACCGGGGAGCTGTTTTTT
TRBV28	TRBJ1-2	TRBD1	many	CASRAPGQGNHGYTF	TGTGCCAGCAGGGCCCCCGGACAGGGTAACCATGGCTACACCTTC
TRBV27	TRBJ2-5	TRBD2	many	CASSIGSGGGETQYF	TGTGCCAGCAGTATAGGTAGCGGGGGGGGAGAGACCCAGTACTTC
TRBV5-1	TRBJ1-2	.	many	CASSLGWGRLLGYTF	TGCGCCAGCAGCTTGGGATGGGGTAGGCTGCTTGGCTACACCTTC
TRBV12-3/TRBV12-4	TRBJ1-5	.	.	CASTQLSGEQPQHF	TGTGCCAGCACCCAATTATCGGGGGAGCAGCCCCAGCATTTT
TRBV12-3/TRBV12-4	TRBJ1-5	.	.	CASSSREGSNQPQHF	TGTGCCAGCAGTTCGCGAGAGGGTAGCAATCAGCCCCAGCATTTT
TRBV4-1	TRBJ2-7	.	many	CASSHGQGPGDEQYF	TGCGCCAGCAGCCACGGCCAAGGCCCGGGGGACGAGCAGTACTTC
TRBV29-1	TRBJ2-3	TRBD2	.	CSVPGLAGGTDTQYF	TGCAGCGTCCCCGGACTAGCGGGGGGCACAGATACGCAGTATTTT
TRBV7-6	TRBJ1-6	.	.	CASSLGSPSPLHF	TGTGCCAGCAGCTTAGGATCCCCCTCACCCCTCCACTTT
TRBV6-2/TRBV6-3	TRBJ1-4	.	few	CASSYSSAAWKLFF	TGTGCCAGCAGTTACTCGTCGGCGGCCTGGAAACTGTTTTTT
TRBV20-1	TRBJ1-1	.	many	CSARDPQGTNTEAFF	TGCAGTGCTAGAGATCCCCAGGGGACGAACACTGAAGCTTTCTTT